These 2 T cell receptor beta chains came from one sample sequenced in a study of blood T cell repertoires in COVID-19. Repertoires were generated with immunoSEQ multiplex PCR, while TCRdb's copy carries only in-frame clones and drops some. The sample holds around 260,000 clones, 70% to 90% seen once. The sample taken for sequencing was peripheral blood. These receptors came from a man between 18 and 35 years old with active or convalescent COVID-19.

The CDR3 DNA sequence: TGTGCCAGTAGTTACTCCGGGAGAGGGCAGTTCTTC. It is translated as CASSYSGRGQFF. The V call is TRBV19, the J call TRBJ2-1, with a weak D call TRBD2 (6 bases). Germline V CDR1 and CDR2: LNHDA, SQIVND (reference sequence). The V end was cut by 5 bases, the J end by 12 bases, with 14 bases between. This CDR3 has 12 amino acids.

Worth noting for this clone: The sample carries other DNA sequences with the same CDR3. The CDR3 protein is CASSPPGGNSPLHF. In DNA, the CDR3 is TGTGCCAGCTCACCACCGGGCGGGAATTCACCCCTCCACTTT. The rearrangement links TRBV18 to TRBJ1-6; D is unclear. Trimming removed 0 bases from V and 7 bases from J, with 7 bases in between. This CDR3 contains 14 residues. Looked up from germline, CDR1 is KGHSH and CDR2 is LQKENI.